This T cell receptor (beta chain) appears in the sequencing data of a study of cytomegalovirus exposure and HLA in healthy donors. Study information: The 95 to 150 validation repertoires used a platform that matched the one used for the approximately 700 first-cohort repertoires, as a later analysis reported. Study-wide points: Cytomegalovirus association was listed for about 160 TCR beta chains. Specific recognition of CMV antigens was confirmed in vitro for three chains (all CMV-associated).

Note on this clone: The antigen is not known.

Method: immunoSEQ multiplex PCR; TCRdb's copy keeps in-frame clones and lacks some. This table has about 98,000 clones, about 90% appearing once. CDR1 and CDR2 from the germline V gene are SGHTA and FQGNSA. Trimming stripped 1 base from V and 9 bases from J, with 10 bases between. This CDR3 contains 13 residues. The TCR originated in a man younger than 35 in good health and CMV-seropositive. The sequenced sample was PBMCs. The rearrangement uses TRBV7-2 and TRBJ2-1; perhaps TRBD1 as D (5 bases). The CDR3 DNA follows: TGTGCCAGCAGCTTAGGGCCCGACAGTGAGCAGTTCTTC. Encoded protein: CASSLGPDSEQFF. The whole variable domain, filled in from reference TRBV7-2 and TRBJ2-1, reads GAGVSQSPSNKVTEKGKDVELRCDPISGHTALYWYRQSLGQGLEFLIYFQGNSAPDKSGLPSDRFSAERTGGSVSTLTIQRTQQEDSAVYLCASSLGPDSEQFFGPGTRLTVL.